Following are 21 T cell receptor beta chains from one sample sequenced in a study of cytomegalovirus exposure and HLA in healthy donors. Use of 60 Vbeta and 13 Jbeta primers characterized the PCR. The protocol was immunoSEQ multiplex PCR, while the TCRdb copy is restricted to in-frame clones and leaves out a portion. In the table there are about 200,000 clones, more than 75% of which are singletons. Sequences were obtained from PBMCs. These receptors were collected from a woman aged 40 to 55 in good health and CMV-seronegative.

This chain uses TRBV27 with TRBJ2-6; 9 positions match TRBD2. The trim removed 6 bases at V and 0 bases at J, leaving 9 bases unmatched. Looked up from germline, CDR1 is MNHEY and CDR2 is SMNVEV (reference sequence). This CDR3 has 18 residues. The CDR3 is CASRTSGTFSSGANVLTF. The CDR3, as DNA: TGTGCCAGCAGGACTAGCGGCACTTTCAGCTCTGGGGCCAACGTCCTGACTTTC.

CDR3 sequence reads: CASSPQGNEQFF. The CDR3 region has the DNA TGTGCCAGCAGCCCACAGGGGAATGAGCAGTTCTTC. The chain employs TRBV13 and TRBJ2-1; 7 positions agree with TRBD1. CDR1 and CDR2 (germline): PRHDT, FYEKMQ (reference sequence). CDR3 length: 12 residues. V dropped 5 bases and J dropped 7; count of bases not matched to a gene: 2.

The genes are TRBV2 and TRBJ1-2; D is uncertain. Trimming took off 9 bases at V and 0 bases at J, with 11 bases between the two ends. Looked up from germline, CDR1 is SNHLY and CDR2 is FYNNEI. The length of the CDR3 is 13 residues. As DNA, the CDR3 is TGTGCCAGTGACGGAGCCGCTAACTATGGCTACACCTTC. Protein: CASDGAANYGYTF.

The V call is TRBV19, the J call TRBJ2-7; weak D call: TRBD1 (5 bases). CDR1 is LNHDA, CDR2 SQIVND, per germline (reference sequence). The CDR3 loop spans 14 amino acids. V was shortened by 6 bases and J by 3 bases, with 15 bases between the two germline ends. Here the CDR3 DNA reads TGTGCCAGTAGCCAGGGAACTCACTACTACGAGCAGTACTTC. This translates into CASSQGTHYYEQYF.

The CDR3: CAWRPGLMNTEAFF. CDR3 DNA sequence: TGTGCCTGGAGGCCGGGACTGATGAACACTGAAGCTTTCTTT. The rearrangement joins TRBV30 to TRBJ1-1; tentatively, D is TRBD1 (5 bases). Germline values: CDR1 GTSNPN, CDR2 SVGIG (reference sequence). This CDR3 region has 14 residues. V gave up 3 bases and J gave up 0 bases, with 11 bases separating them.

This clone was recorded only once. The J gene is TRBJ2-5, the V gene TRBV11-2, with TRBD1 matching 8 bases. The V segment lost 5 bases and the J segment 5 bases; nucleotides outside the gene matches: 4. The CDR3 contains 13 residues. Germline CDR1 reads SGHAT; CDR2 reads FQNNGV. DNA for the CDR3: TGTGCCAGCAGCCAGGGGGCTGGGGAGACCCAGTACTTC. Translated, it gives CASSQGAGETQYF.

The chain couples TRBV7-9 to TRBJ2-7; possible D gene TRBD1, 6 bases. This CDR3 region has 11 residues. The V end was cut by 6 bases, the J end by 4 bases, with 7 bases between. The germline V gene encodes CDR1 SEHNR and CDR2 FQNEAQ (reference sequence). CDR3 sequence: CASRGAYEQYF. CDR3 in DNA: TGTGCCAGCAGGGGGGCTTACGAGCAGTACTTC. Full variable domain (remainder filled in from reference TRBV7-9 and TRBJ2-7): DTGVSQNPRHKITKRGQNVTFRCDPISEHNRLYWYRQTLGQGPEFLTYFQNEAQLEKSRLLSDRFSAERPKGSFSTLEIQRTEQGDSAMYLCASRGAYEQYFGPGTRLTVT.

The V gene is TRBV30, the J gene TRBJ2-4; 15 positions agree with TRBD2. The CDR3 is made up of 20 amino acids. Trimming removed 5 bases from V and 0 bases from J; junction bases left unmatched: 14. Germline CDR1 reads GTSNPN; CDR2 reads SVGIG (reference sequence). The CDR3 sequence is CAWGSMGLAGGFTAKNIQYF. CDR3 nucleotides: TGTGCCTGGGGATCAATGGGACTAGCGGGAGGATTCACAGCCAAAAACATTCAGTACTTC.

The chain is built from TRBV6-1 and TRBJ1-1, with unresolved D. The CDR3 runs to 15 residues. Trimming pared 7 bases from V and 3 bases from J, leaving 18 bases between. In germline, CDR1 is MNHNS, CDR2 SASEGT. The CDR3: CASIIMLEGDTEAFF. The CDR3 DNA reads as TGTGCCAGCATTATTATGCTGGAGGGAGACACTGAAGCTTTCTTT.

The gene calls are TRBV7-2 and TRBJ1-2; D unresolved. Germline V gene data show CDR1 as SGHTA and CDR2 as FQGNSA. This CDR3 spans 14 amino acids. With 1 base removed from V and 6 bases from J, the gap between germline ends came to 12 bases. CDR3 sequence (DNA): TGTGCCAGCAGCTTAGTCGGAGGAGATCATGGCTACACCTTC. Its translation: CASSLVGGDHGYTF.

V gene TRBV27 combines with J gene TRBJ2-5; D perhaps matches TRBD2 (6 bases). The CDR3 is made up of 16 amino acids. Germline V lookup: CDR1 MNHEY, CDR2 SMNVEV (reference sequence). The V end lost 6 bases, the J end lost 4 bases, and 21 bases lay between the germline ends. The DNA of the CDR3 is TGTGCCAGCAGGGATACCCTTGGCGGAGGGTCAGAGACCCAGTACTTC. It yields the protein CASRDTLGGGSETQYF.

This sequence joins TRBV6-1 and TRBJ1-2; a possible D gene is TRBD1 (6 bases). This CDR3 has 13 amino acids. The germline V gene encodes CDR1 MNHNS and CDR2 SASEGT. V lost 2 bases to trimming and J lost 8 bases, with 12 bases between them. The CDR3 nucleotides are TGTGCCAGCAGTGAAAGACAGGACCGCGGCTACACCTTC. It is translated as CASSERQDRGYTF.

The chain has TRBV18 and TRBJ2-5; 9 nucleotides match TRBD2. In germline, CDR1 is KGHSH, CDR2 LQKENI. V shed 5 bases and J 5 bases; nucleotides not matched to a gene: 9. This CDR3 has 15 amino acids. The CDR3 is CASSSGLARSETQYF. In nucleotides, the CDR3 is TGTGCCAGCTCATCGGGACTAGCCCGGTCCGAGACCCAGTACTTC.

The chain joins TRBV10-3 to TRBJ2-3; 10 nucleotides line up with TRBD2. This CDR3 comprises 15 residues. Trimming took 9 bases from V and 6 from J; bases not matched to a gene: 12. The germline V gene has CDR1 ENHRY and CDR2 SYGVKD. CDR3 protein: CAIQAGGTPLDTQYF. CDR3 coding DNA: TGTGCCATTCAAGCGGGAGGGACGCCATTGGATACGCAGTATTTT.

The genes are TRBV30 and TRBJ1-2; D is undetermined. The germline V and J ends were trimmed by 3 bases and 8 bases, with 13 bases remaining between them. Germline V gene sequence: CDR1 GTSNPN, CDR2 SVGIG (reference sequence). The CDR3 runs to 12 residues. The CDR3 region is CAWRRAISGYTF. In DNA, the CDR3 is TGTGCCTGGAGGCGGGCAATAAGCGGCTACACCTTC.

The chain's CDR3 is CASSGGATEAFF. DNA of the CDR3: TGCGCCAGCAGCGGGGGGGCCACTGAAGCTTTCTTT. The J gene is TRBJ1-1, the V gene TRBV4-1, with TRBD1 as a possible D gene (6 bases). This CDR3 has 12 residues. Trimming shortened V by 5 bases and J by 4 bases, and 8 bases separated the two germline ends. The germline V gene has CDR1 MGHRA and CDR2 YSYEKL.

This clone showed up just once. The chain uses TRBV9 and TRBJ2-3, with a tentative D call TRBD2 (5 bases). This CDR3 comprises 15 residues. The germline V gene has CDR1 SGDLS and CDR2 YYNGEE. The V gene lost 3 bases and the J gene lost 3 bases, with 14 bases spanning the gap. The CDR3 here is CASSGSELGTDTQYF. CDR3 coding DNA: TGTGCCAGCAGCGGTAGCGAATTGGGGACAGATACGCAGTATTTT.

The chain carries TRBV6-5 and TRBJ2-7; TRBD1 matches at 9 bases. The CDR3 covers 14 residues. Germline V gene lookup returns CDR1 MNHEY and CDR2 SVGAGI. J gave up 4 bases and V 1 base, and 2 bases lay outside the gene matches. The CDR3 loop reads CASSYYGQGYEQYF. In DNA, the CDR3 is TGTGCCAGCAGTTACTACGGACAGGGGTACGAGCAGTACTTC.

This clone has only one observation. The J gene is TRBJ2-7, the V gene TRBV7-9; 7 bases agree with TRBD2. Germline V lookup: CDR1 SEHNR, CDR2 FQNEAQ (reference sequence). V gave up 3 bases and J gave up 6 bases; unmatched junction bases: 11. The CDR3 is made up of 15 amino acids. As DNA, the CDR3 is TGTGCCAGCAGCTTCAGGGAGGCGGGGGATCCCGAGCAGTACTTC. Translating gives CASSFREAGDPEQYF. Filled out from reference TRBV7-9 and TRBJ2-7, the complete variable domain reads DTGVSQNPRHKITKRGQNVTFRCDPISEHNRLYWYRQTLGQGPEFLTYFQNEAQLEKSRLLSDRFSAERPKGSFSTLEIQRTEQGDSAMYLCASSFREAGDPEQYFGPGTRLTVT.

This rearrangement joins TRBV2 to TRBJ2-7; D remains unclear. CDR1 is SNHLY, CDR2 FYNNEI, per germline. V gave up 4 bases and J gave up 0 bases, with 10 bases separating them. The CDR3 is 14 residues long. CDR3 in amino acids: CASSGSTHSYEQYF. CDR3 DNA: TGTGCCAGCAGTGGTTCTACGCACTCCTACGAGCAGTACTTC.

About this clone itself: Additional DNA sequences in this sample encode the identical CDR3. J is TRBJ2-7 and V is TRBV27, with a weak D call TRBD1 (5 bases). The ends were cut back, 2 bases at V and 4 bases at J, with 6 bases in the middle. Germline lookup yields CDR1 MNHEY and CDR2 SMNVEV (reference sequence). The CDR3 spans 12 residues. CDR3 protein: CASSLTGYEQYF. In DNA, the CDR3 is TGTGCCAGCAGTTTAACAGGTTACGAGCAGTACTTC.